The table lists the clone carrying this T cell receptor beta chain with a few counts. Its antigen is currently unknown. This sample was included in a study of shared clonotypes between healthy human individuals. About the study: CD4 naive cells filled three plates per donor, CD4 memory three, CD8 naive two and CD8 memory one.

Measured with immunoSEQ multiplex PCR; TCRdb has only the in-frame clones, and not every one. The sample yields nearly 750,000 clones, approximately 72% seen once. The CDR3 totals 16 residues. V was pared by 4 bases and J by 7 bases, with 20 bases between. Looked up from germline, CDR1 is MGHRA and CDR2 is YSYEKL. The study's findings and limits: Memory subsets generally showed smaller estimated richness than naive subsets did.

The source material was memory CD4+ T cells sorted from blood. The subset was: CD45RA-negative fraction. The V gene is TRBV4-1, the J gene TRBJ2-1, with a tentative D call TRBD1 (5 bases). The receptor comes from a woman in her thirties in good health. CDR3 sequence (DNA): TGCGCCAGCAGCCCCACCGGTGGGGCCTTGCGGAATGAGCAGTTCTTC. Amino acids: CASSPTGGALRNEQFF.